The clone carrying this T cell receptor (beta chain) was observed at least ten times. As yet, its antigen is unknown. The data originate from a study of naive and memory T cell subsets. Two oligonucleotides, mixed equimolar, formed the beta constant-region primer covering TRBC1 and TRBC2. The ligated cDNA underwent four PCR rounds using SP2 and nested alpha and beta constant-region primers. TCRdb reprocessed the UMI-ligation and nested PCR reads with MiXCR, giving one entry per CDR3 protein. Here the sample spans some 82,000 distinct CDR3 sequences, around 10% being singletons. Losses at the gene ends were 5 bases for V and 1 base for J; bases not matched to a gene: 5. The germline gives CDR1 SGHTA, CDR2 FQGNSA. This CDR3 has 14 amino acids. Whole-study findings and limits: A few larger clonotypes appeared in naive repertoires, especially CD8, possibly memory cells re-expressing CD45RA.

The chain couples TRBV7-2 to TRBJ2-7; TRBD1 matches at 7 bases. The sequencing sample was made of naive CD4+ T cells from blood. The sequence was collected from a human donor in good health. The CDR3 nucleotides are TGTGCCAGCAGCCCAAGGACAGGATCCTACGAGCAGTACTTC. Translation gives CASSPRTGSYEQYF.